This T cell receptor (beta chain) was identified in a study of blood T cell repertoires in COVID-19. Study background: Acute and convalescent COVID-19 specimens originated in the United States, Italy and Spain.

The CDR3 is made up of 15 amino acids. The V segment lost 8 bases and the J segment 2 bases; nucleotides outside the gene matches: 7. Per germline, CDR1 SQVTM and CDR2 ANQGSEA. Per the original methods: Counts of nucleated cells, estimated from reference gene primer amplification, were obtained. The method was immunoSEQ multiplex PCR; TCRdb's version includes in-frame clones alone and lacks a portion of them. V and J calls and clone size are copied from that table; D and trimming were computed from the DNA. The sample yields over 60,000 clones, 80% to 95% seen once. What was sequenced was peripheral blood. The chain combines TRBV29-1 with TRBJ2-3, with 13 bases aligning to TRBD2. The receptor was derived from a human donor in a cohort sampled during active COVID-19. CDR3 nucleotides: TGCAGCTCTCGAGGACTAGCGGGAGACACAGATACGCAGTATTTT. Translated, it gives CSSRGLAGDTDTQYF.